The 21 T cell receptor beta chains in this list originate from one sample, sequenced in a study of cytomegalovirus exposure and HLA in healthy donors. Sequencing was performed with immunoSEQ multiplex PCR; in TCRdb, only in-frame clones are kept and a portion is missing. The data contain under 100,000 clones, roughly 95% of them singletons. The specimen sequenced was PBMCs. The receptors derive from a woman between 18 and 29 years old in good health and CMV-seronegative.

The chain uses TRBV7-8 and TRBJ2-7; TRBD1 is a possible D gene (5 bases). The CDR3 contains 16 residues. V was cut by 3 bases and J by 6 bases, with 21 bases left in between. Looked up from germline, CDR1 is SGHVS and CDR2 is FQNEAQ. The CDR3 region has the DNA TGTGCCAGCAGCTTTTCCCTGACAGCTAGACACTCCGAGCAGTACTTC. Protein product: CASSFSLTARHSEQYF.

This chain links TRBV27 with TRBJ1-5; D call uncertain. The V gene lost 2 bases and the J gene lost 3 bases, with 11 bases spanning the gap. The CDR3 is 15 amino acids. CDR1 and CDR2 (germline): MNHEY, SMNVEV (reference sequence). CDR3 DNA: TGTGCCAGCAGTTTAGATTGGAGGGCCAATCAGCCCCAGCATTTT. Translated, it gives CASSLDWRANQPQHF.

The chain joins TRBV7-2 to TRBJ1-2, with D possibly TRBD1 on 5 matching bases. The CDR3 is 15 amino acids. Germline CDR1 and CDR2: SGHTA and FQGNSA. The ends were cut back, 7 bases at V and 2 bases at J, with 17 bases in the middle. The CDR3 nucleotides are TGTGCCAGCATCGAACCTCCGCGGGGCAACTATGGCTACACCTTC. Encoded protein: CASIEPPRGNYGYTF. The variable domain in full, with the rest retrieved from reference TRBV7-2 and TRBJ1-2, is GAGVSQSPSNKVTEKGKDVELRCDPISGHTALYWYRQSLGQGLEFLIYFQGNSAPDKSGLPSDRFSAERTGGSVSTLTIQRTQQEDSAVYLCASIEPPRGNYGYTFGSGTRLTVV.

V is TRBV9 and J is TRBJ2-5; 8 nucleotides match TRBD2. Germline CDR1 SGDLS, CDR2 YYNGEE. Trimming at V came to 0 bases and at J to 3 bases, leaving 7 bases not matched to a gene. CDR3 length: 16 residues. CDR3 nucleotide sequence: TGTGCCAGCAGCGTAGGCCCAGCGGGGGCCGAAGAGACCCAGTACTTC. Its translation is CASSVGPAGAEETQYF.

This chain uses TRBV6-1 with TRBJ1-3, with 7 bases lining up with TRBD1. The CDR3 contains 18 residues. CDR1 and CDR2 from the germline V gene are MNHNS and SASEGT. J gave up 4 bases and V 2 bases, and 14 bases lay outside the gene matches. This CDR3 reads CASSEMRRGLKSGNTIYF. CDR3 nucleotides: TGTGCCAGCAGTGAAATGAGAAGGGGGCTAAAGTCAGGAAACACCATATATTTT.

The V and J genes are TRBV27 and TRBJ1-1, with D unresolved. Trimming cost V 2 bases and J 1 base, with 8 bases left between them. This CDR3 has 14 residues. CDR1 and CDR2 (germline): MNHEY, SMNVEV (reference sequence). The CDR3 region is CASSLGVPNTEAFF. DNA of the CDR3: TGTGCCAGCAGTTTAGGAGTCCCGAACACTGAAGCTTTCTTT.

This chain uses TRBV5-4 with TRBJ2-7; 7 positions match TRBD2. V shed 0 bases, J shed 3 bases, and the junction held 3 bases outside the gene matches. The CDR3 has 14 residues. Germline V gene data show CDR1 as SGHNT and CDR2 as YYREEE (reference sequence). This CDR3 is CASSLEGGLYEQYF. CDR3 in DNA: TGTGCCAGCAGCTTGGAGGGAGGGCTCTACGAGCAGTACTTC.

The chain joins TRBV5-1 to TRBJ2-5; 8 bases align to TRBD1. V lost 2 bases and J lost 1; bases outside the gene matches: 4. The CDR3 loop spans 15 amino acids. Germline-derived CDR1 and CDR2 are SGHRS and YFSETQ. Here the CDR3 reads CASSFAGGPQETQYF. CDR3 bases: TGCGCCAGCAGCTTTGCAGGGGGCCCCCAAGAGACCCAGTACTTC. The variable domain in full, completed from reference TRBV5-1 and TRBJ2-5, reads KAGVTQTPRYLIKTRGQQVTLSCSPISGHRSVSWYQQTPGQGLQFLFEYFSETQRNKGNFPGRFSGRQFSNSRSEMNVSTLELGDSALYLCASSFAGGPQETQYFGPGTRLLVL.

This chain's CDR3 is CASSQDVGGRTNQPQHF. The CDR3 DNA is TGCGCCAGCAGCCAAGATGTAGGGGGCAGGACGAATCAGCCCCAGCATTTT. The J gene is TRBJ1-5, the V gene TRBV4-3, with 7 bases aligning to TRBD1. The germline gives CDR1 LGHNA, CDR2 YSLEER. J gave up 4 bases and V 0 bases, and 9 bases lay outside the gene matches. The CDR3 totals 17 residues.

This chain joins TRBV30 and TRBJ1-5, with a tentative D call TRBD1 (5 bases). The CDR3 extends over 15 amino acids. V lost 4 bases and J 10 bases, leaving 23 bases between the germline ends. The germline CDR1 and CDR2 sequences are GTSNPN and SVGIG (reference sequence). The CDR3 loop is CAWNLGGSLISPQHF. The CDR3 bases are TGTGCCTGGAATCTCGGGGGGTCTCTAATCAGCCCCCAGCATTTT.

The CDR3 loop is CASSPGLAGGTDTQYF. DNA of the CDR3: TGCGCCAGCAGCCCGGGACTAGCGGGGGGCACAGATACGCAGTATTTT. V usage is TRBV5-1 and J usage is TRBJ2-3; 14 bases fit TRBD2. Germline CDR1 and CDR2: SGHRS and YFSETQ. Trimming cost V 4 bases and J 1 base; bases outside gene matches: 2. This CDR3 has 16 residues.

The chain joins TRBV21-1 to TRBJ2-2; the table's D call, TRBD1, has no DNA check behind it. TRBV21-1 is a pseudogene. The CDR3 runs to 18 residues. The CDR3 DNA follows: TGTGCCAGCAGCAACTTCAAGACAGGGGATCAGAACACCGGGGAGCTGTTTTTT. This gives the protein CASSNFKTGDQNTGELFF.

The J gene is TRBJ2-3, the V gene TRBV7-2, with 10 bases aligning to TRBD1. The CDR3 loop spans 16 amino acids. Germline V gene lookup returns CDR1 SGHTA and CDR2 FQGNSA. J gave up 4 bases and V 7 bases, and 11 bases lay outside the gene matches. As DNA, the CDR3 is TGTGCCAGCACCAGTAGGGACAGGGGTTCGCCAGATACGCAGTATTTT. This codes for CASTSRDRGSPDTQYF.

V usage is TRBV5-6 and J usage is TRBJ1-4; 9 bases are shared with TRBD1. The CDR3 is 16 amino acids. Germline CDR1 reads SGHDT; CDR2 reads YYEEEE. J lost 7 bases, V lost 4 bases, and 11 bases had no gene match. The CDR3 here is CASSLGGTGKSEKLFF. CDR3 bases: TGTGCCAGCAGCCTCGGTGGGACAGGGAAAAGTGAAAAACTGTTTTTT.

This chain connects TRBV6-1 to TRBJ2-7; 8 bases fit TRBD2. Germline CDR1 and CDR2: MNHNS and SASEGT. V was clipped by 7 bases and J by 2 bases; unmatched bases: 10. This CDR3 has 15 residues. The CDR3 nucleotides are TGTGCCAGCACCCCACTAAGCGGGGGACCCTACGAGCAGTACTTC. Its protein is CASTPLSGGPYEQYF.

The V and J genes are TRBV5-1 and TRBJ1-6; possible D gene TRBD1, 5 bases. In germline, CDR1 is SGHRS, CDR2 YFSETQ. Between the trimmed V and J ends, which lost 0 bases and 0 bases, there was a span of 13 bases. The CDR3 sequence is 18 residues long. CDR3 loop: CASSLVGAVSSYNSPLHF. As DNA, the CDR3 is TGCGCCAGCAGCTTGGTAGGGGCAGTCAGCTCCTATAATTCACCCCTCCACTTT.

CDR3 sequence: CASSLEGAGGQDTQYF. CDR3 nucleotides: TGCGCCAGCAGCTTGGAAGGGGCGGGGGGGCAGGATACGCAGTATTTT. This chain joins TRBV5-1 and TRBJ2-3, with TRBD2 matching 9 bases. CDR1 SGHRS and CDR2 YFSETQ come from the germline V gene. V shed 0 bases and J 6 bases; nucleotides not matched to a gene: 8. The CDR3 is 16 residues long.

This CDR3 reads CASSLGLAGGLNEQFF. The CDR3 DNA sequence: TGTGCCAGCAGTTTAGGTCTAGCGGGGGGTCTCAATGAGCAGTTCTTC. V is TRBV27 and J is TRBJ2-1; 11 bases map to TRBD2. V was pared by 2 bases and J by 6 bases, with 6 bases of the junction left unmatched. CDR1 is MNHEY and CDR2 is SMNVEV in the germline V gene (reference sequence). The CDR3 contains 16 residues.

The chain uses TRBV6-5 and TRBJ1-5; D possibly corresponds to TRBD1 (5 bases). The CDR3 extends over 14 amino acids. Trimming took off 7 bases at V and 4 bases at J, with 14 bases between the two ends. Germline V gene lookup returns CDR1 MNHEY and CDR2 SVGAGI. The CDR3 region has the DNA TGTGCCAGCACCCCCGGTGGGGCTAATCAGCCCCAGCATTTT. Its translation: CASTPGGANQPQHF.

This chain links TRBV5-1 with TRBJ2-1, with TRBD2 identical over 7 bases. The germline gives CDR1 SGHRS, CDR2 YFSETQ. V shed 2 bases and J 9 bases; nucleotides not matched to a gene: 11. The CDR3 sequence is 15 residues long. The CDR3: CASSFLLAGEGEQFF. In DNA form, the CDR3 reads TGCGCCAGCAGCTTCCTTTTAGCTGGGGAGGGTGAGCAGTTCTTC.

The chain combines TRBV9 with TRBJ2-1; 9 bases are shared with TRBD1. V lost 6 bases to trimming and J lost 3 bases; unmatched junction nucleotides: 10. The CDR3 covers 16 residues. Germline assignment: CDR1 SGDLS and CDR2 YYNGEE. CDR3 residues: CASTSTGTGIYNEQFF. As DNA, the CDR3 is TGTGCCAGCACCTCTACCGGGACAGGGATCTACAATGAGCAGTTCTTC.